These 13 T cell receptor beta chains came from one sample sequenced in a study of T cells in Graves' hyperthyroidism and ophthalmopathy. Amplification of TCR beta CDR3 regions was performed using RNA transcripts as template. Carried out on the TCR CDR3, a first-round RT-PCR used the HTBI primer set. TCRdb processed the multiplex PCR reads anew with MiXCR; each CDR3 protein has one entry. The sample has about 500,000 distinct CDR3 sequences; about 16% are singletons. Sequencing used blood. These receptors all come from a woman in her thirties with Graves' ophthalmopathy.

The J gene is TRBJ1-2, the V gene TRBV4-1; 9 nucleotides align to TRBD1. The CDR3 covers 20 residues. Germline CDR1 reads MGHRA; CDR2 reads YSYEKL. The trim removed 1 base at V and 8 bases at J, leaving 23 bases unmatched. The CDR3 nucleotides read TGCGCCAGCAGCCAAGTTATCGGGATACACCCTGTGGGGACAGGGAAAGGCTACACCTTC. It is translated as CASSQVIGIHPVGTGKGYTF.

Comment on this clonotype: A read error may be the cause here, since a much bigger clone is one base away. The rearrangement links TRBV18 to TRBJ2-7; possibly TRBD2 for D (5 bases). The CDR3 length is 14 residues. Looked up from germline, CDR1 is KGHSH and CDR2 is LQKENI. The ends were cut back, 6 bases at V and 3 bases at J, with 15 bases in the middle. The CDR3: CASSQRGWGYEQYF. The CDR3 DNA sequence: TGTGCCAGCTCTCAACGGGGTTGGGGCTACGAGCAGTACTTC.

This clonotype was counted many times. The V gene is TRBV12-3 or TRBV12-4, the J gene TRBJ1-5; tentative D call: TRBD1 (6 bases). The CDR3 extends over 16 amino acids. V was cut by 3 bases and J by 1 base, with 13 bases left in between. The CDR3 region is CASSLMGGASNQPQHF. The CDR3, as DNA: TGTGCCAGCAGTTTGATGGGGGGCGCGAGCAATCAGCCCCAGCATTTT.

The chain combines TRBV6-1 with TRBJ2-7, with 8 positions matching TRBD1. The CDR3 spans 15 residues. In germline, CDR1 is MNHNS, CDR2 SASEGT. The V gene end was trimmed by 8 bases and the J gene end by 3 bases; junction bases not matched to a gene: 12. DNA for the CDR3: TGTGCCAGCGCACTAGGGACAGGCTACCTCTACGAGCAGTACTTC. Its protein is CASALGTGYLYEQYF.

This clonotype was counted between two and nine times. This may come from a read error, since a much larger clone is one base off. The gene calls are TRBV7-2 and TRBJ1-1; D gene ambiguous. CDR1 is SGHTA and CDR2 is FQGNSA in the germline V gene. This CDR3 has 14 residues. V was cut by 5 bases and J by 5 bases, with 15 bases left in between. CDR3 DNA sequence: TGTGCCAGCAGCCGGATCAGCAAGGGAACTGAAGCTTTCTTT. It codes for CASSRISKGTEAFF.

J is TRBJ2-1 and V is TRBV10-3; TRBD2 matches at 15 bases. V dropped 10 bases and J dropped 5; count of bases not matched to a gene: 3. The CDR3 totals 14 residues. CDR1 and CDR2 from the germline V gene are ENHRY and SYGVKD. The CDR3 DNA sequence: TGTGCCAGCAGGACTAGCGGGAGGGACAATGAGCAGTTCTTC. Protein: CASRTSGRDNEQFF.

This chain uses TRBV9 with TRBJ2-7; maybe TRBD1 (5 bases). The CDR3 runs 15 residues. Trimming left V 0 bases short and J 3 bases short, with 13 bases between. CDR1 is SGDLS, CDR2 YYNGEE, per germline. CDR3 residues: CASSVEAGPNYEQYF. The CDR3 coding sequence is TGTGCCAGCAGCGTAGAGGCAGGGCCCAACTACGAGCAGTACTTC.

This clonotype was detected only a few times. The chain has TRBV25-1 and TRBJ2-3, with TRBD2 matching over 8 bases. This CDR3 is built from 13 residues. CDR1 and CDR2 from the germline V gene are MGHDK and SYGVNS. Trimming removed 7 bases from V and 5 bases from J; junction bases left unmatched: 5. The CDR3 DNA follows: TGTGCCAGCATGGGACTAGTTCTAGATACGCAGTATTTT. It encodes CASMGLVLDTQYF.

This clonotype has a count of ten or more. The chain combines TRBV7-8 with TRBJ1-1; TRBD1 might be the D (5 bases). Germline V gene lookup returns CDR1 SGHVS and CDR2 FQNEAQ. V lost 2 bases to trimming and J lost 3 bases, with 10 bases between them. There are 14 residues in the CDR3. As DNA, the CDR3 is TGTGCCAGCAGCTTACAGGGAAGGGACACTGAAGCTTTCTTT. This translates into CASSLQGRDTEAFF.

The rearrangement joins TRBV6-1 to TRBJ2-6, with D unresolved. V shed 6 bases and J shed 4 bases, with 7 bases lying between them. Germline CDR1 MNHNS, CDR2 SASEGT. This CDR3 is 13 amino acids long. The CDR3 protein is CASSLWGANVLTF. CDR3 DNA: TGTGCCAGCAGCTTGTGGGGGGCCAACGTCCTGACTTTC.

This clonotype appeared a few times. The chain has TRBV12-3 or TRBV12-4 and TRBJ1-5; tentatively, D is TRBD1 (5 bases). Trimming cost V 1 base and J 7 bases, with 14 bases left between them. The length of the CDR3 is 15 residues. CDR3 DNA: TGTGCCAGCAGTTTAGAATCCCAGGGTTTGCAGCCCCAGCATTTT. It encodes CASSLESQGLQPQHF.

This chain joins TRBV7-9 and TRBJ2-2, with 10 bases matching TRBD2. V was clipped by 5 bases and J by 5 bases; unmatched bases: 8. This CDR3 spans 16 amino acids. Germline V gene lookup returns CDR1 SEHNR and CDR2 FQNEAQ (reference sequence). CDR3 in DNA: TGTGCCAGCAGCCCCAGCGGGAGGGCTGAAACCGGGGAGCTGTTTTTT. It encodes CASSPSGRAETGELFF. Full variable domain (remainder filled in from reference TRBV7-9 and TRBJ2-2): DTGVSQNPRHKITKRGQNVTFRCDPISEHNRLYWYRQTLGQGPEFLTYFQNEAQLEKSRLLSDRFSAERPKGSFSTLEIQRTEQGDSAMYLCASSPSGRAETGELFFGEGSRLTVL.

This clonotype was observed many times. The chain has TRBV7-2 and TRBJ2-7; 10 bases are shared with TRBD1. CDR1 SGHTA and CDR2 FQGNSA come from the germline V gene. This CDR3 is 13 amino acids long. J gave up 6 bases and V 5 bases, and 4 bases lay outside the gene matches. In DNA, the CDR3 is TGTGCCAGCAGCCGGGACAGGGGCGGCGAGCAGTACTTC. The encoded protein is CASSRDRGGEQYF.